The clone carrying this T cell receptor (beta chain) was picked up a small number of times. Sample-barcoded 5' priming and a J-beta primer mix drove a second PCR of roughly 6 to 12 cycles. TCRdb reanalysed the 5' RACE reads using MiXCR and keeps one entry per CDR3 protein. This sample has roughly 800,000 distinct CDR3 sequences; roughly 64% occur once, and the top ten carry about 20%. The data belong to a study of blood T cells in healthy people across ages. The source is a man aged 30 to 39 in good health. The source material was blood.

The CDR3 here is CASNRQGQGYGYGYTF. CDR3 DNA sequence: TGTGCCAGCAACCGACAGGGCCAGGGGTACGGCTATGGCTACACCTTC. The chain couples TRBV21-1 to TRBJ1-2; TRBD1, the table's D call, was not compared with the DNA. TRBV21-1 is assigned pseudogene status. The CDR3 sequence is 16 residues long.